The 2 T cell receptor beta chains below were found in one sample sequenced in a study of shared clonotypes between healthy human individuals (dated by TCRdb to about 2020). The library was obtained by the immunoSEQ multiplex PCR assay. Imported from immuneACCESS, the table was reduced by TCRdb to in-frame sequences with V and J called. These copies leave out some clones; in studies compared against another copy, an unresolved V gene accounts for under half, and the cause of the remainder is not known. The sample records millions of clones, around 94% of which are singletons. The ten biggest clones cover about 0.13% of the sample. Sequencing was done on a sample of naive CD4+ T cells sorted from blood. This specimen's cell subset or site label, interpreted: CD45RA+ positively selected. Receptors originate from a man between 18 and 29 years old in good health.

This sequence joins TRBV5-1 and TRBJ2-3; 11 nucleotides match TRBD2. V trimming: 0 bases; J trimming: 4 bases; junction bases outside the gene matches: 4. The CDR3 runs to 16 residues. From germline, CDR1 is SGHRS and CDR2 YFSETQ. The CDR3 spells CASSLVASGGSDTQYF. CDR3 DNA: TGCGCCAGCAGCTTGGTTGCTAGCGGGGGGTCAGATACGCAGTATTTT.

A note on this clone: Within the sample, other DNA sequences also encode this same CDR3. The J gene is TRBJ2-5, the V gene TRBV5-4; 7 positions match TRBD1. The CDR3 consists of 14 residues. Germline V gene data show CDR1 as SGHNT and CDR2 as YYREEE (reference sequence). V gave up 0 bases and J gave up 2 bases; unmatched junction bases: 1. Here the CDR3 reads CASSLDRGQETQYF. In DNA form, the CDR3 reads TGTGCCAGCAGCTTGGACAGGGGACAAGAGACCCAGTACTTC. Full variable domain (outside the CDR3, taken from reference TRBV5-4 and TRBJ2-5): ETGVTQSPTHLIKTRGQQVTLRCSSQSGHNTVSWYQQALGQGPQFIFQYYREEENGRGNFPPRFSGLQFPNYSSELNVNALELDDSALYLCASSLDRGQETQYFGPGTRLLVL.